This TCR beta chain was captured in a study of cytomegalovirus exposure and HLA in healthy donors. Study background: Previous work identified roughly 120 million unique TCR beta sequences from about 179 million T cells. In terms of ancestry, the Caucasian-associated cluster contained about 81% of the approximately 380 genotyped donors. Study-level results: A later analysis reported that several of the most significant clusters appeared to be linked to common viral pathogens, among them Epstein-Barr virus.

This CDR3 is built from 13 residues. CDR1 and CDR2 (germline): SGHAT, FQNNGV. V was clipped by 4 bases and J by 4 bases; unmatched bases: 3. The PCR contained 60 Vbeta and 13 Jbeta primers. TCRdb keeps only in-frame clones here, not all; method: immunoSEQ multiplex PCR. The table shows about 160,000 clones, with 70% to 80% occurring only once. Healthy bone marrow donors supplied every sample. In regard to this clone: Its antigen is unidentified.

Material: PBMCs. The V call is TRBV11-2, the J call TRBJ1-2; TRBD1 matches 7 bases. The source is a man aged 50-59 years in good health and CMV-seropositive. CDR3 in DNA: TGTGCCAGCAGCTCCCGGGACAGCTATGGCTACACCTTC. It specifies CASSSRDSYGYTF.